The T cell receptor (beta chain) under discussion was sequenced for a study of blood T cell repertoires in COVID-19. On the study more broadly: Whether acute or convalescent, the COVID-19 samples came from the United States, Italy and Spain.

Authors' analysis steps: Counts of nucleated cells, estimated from reference gene primer amplification, were obtained. Sequenced by immunoSEQ multiplex PCR; TCRdb stores in-frame clones only, minus some. For V, J and clone size, that table is used; D and trimming come from the DNA. The data contain about 300,000 clones, approximately 90% of them singletons. V gave up 2 bases and J gave up 0 bases; unmatched junction bases: 4. Germline V gives CDR1 MNHEY, CDR2 SVGEGT. There are 15 residues in the CDR3. The receptor's source is a woman between 25 and 40 years old who had recovered from COVID-19. The rearrangement uses TRBV6-2 or TRBV6-3 and TRBJ2-7; 7 bases agree with TRBD1. Sequenced sample: peripheral blood. The CDR3 region is CASSYGGTVSYEQYF. In nucleotides, the CDR3 is TGTGCCAGCAGTTACGGTGGGACAGTCTCCTACGAGCAGTACTTC.